The 27 T cell receptor beta chains below come from one sample, sequenced in a study of identical twins. One entry per CDR3 protein, called by TCRdb with MiXCR from the 5' RACE reads. This repertoire shows about 530,000 distinct CDR3 sequences, over 12% found once; its top ten account for 0.44%. These data were likewise used in another study, on yellow fever vaccine responses in identical twins.

The sample consisted of CD4+ T cells sorted from blood. Receptor source: a woman younger than 30 in good health.

This clonotype was seen more than once but under ten times. The CDR3 nucleotides are TGTGCCAGCAGCTTTTCCTGGCAATACAATGAGCAGTTCTTC. Protein product: CASSFSWQYNEQFF. The chain couples TRBV11-2 to TRBJ2-1; D gene uncertain. CDR3 size: 14 residues. Trimming took 3 bases from V and 4 from J, leaving 10 bases between them. Germline assignment: CDR1 SGHAT and CDR2 FQNNGV.

This clonotype showed up many times. This sequence joins TRBV10-3 and TRBJ2-1, with 13 bases matching TRBD2. J was trimmed by 8 bases and V by 8 bases; bases with no gene match: 3. The CDR3 loop spans 13 amino acids. CDR1 ENHRY and CDR2 SYGVKD come from the germline V gene. This chain's CDR3 is CAIRGLAGHEQFF. CDR3 sequence (DNA): TGTGCCATCCGGGGACTAGCGGGGCATGAGCAGTTCTTC.

The gene calls are TRBV28 and TRBJ2-4, with 9 bases aligning to TRBD1. The V and J ends lost 5 bases and 4 bases, in that order; junction bases with no gene match: 9. The CDR3 extends over 16 amino acids. From germline, CDR1 is MDHEN and CDR2 SYDVKM. The CDR3 DNA sequence: TGTGCCAGCAGTGCCCCGACGGGACAGGGAAAAAACATTCAGTACTTC. Translated, it gives CASSAPTGQGKNIQYF.

This chain joins TRBV5-1 and TRBJ1-5, with unresolved D. V lost 3 bases, J lost 1 base, and 11 bases lay in between. This CDR3 comprises 15 residues. Germline V gene lookup returns CDR1 SGHRS and CDR2 YFSETQ. CDR3 bases: TGCGCCAGCAGCTACGGGCCGGGGAGCAATCAGCCCCAGCATTTT. Protein: CASSYGPGSNQPQHF.

CDR3: CSAREMGRWTDTQYF. Written as DNA, the CDR3 is TGCAGTGCTAGAGAAATGGGAAGGTGGACAGATACGCAGTATTTT. This chain connects TRBV20-1 to TRBJ2-3, with D unresolved. CDR1 DFQATT and CDR2 SNEGSKA come from the germline V gene (reference sequence). The CDR3 has 15 amino acids. V was shortened by 0 bases and J by 3 bases, with 13 bases between the two germline ends.

The genes are TRBV6-1 and TRBJ2-1, with D perhaps matching TRBD2 (6 bases). The germline V gene has CDR1 MNHNS and CDR2 SASEGT. Between the trimmed V and J ends, which lost 5 bases and 0 bases, there was a span of 11 bases. The CDR3 spans 15 residues. In DNA, the CDR3 is TGTGCCAGCAGTCCCGAGCGGGTCTCCTACAATGAGCAGTTCTTC. This sequence encodes CASSPERVSYNEQFF.

The chain's CDR3 is CASSPGLAGGSTDTQYF. CDR3 nucleotides: TGTGCCAGCTCACCGGGACTAGCGGGAGGAAGCACAGATACGCAGTATTTT. The chain couples TRBV18 to TRBJ2-3; the match to TRBD2 covers 15 bases. CDR3 length equals 17 residues. V dropped 3 bases and J dropped 0; count of bases not matched to a gene: 1. CDR1 is KGHSH and CDR2 is LQKENI in the germline V gene.

V usage is TRBV10-3 and J usage is TRBJ2-7; 7 nucleotides agree with TRBD1. This CDR3 comprises 13 residues. Per the germline V gene, CDR1 is ENHRY and CDR2 is SYGVKD. With V trimmed by 7 bases and J by 3 bases, 6 bases remained unmatched. The CDR3 DNA follows: TGTGCCATCAATACAGGGGCCAGCTACGAGCAGTACTTC. Its protein is CAINTGASYEQYF.

This clonotype was detected a few times. V is TRBV28 and J is TRBJ1-1; tentative D call: TRBD1 (5 bases). The CDR3 has 15 amino acids. Trimming cost V 3 bases and J 1 base, with 12 bases left between them. Germline loops: CDR1 MDHEN, CDR2 SYDVKM. The CDR3 DNA sequence: TGTGCCAGCAGTTTCCACAGGATTTCGAACACTGAAGCTTTCTTT. It translates to CASSFHRISNTEAFF. The full variable domain, its missing parts supplied by reference TRBV28 and TRBJ1-1, is DVKVTQSSRYLVKRTGEKVFLECVQDMDHENMFWYRQDPGLGLRLIYFSYDVKMKEKGDIPEGYSVSREKKERFSLILESASTNQTSMYLCASSFHRISNTEAFFGQGTRLTVV.

There are many counts of this clonotype. The V gene is TRBV12-3 or TRBV12-4, the J gene TRBJ2-1; possible D gene TRBD2, 6 bases. The V end was cut by 5 bases, the J end by 9 bases, with 11 bases between. The CDR3 extends over 12 amino acids. The CDR3 sequence: CASSHPEGEQFF. The CDR3 region has the DNA TGTGCCAGCAGTCATCCGGAGGGTGAGCAGTTCTTC.

This clonotype came up many times. The CDR3 reads CASSRLTPNTEAFF. Here the CDR3 DNA reads TGTGCCAGCAGCCGCTTGACACCGAACACTGAAGCTTTCTTT. The chain combines TRBV12-3 or TRBV12-4 with TRBJ1-1; D is unclear. Trimming removed 6 bases from V and 1 base from J, with 12 bases in between. The CDR3 spans 14 residues.

The chain employs TRBV28 and TRBJ1-4; 8 bases agree with TRBD1. The germline V gene has CDR1 MDHEN and CDR2 SYDVKM. Trimming cost V 5 bases and J 5 bases; bases outside gene matches: 4. The CDR3 is 14 amino acids. The CDR3 is CASSPRTGNEKLFF. CDR3 coding DNA: TGTGCCAGCAGTCCCCGGACAGGGAATGAAAAACTGTTTTTT.

The chain recombines TRBV28 with TRBJ1-3; 10 bases align to TRBD1. Germline CDR1 reads MDHEN; CDR2 reads SYDVKM. Trimming removed 7 bases from V and 7 bases from J; junction bases left unmatched: 4. The CDR3 runs to 13 residues. The CDR3 region is CASIKTGGNTIYF. The CDR3 DNA is TGTGCCAGCATCAAGACAGGGGGCAACACCATATATTTT.

The chain joins TRBV7-8 to TRBJ1-5; TRBD1 matches 9 bases. From germline, CDR1 is SGHVS and CDR2 FQNEAQ. There are 16 residues in the CDR3. V was clipped by 5 bases and J by 1 base; unmatched bases: 6. The chain's CDR3 is CASSPGTGQSNQPQHF. In DNA form, the CDR3 reads TGTGCCAGCAGCCCGGGGACAGGGCAAAGCAATCAGCCCCAGCATTTT.

This CDR3 is CATSINRGYTF. CDR3 in DNA: TGTGCCACCAGCATAAACCGGGGCTACACCTTC. This rearrangement joins TRBV15 to TRBJ1-2, with no clear D. This CDR3 comprises 11 residues. Germline loops: CDR1 LNHNV, CDR2 YYDKDF (reference sequence). Trimming removed 4 bases from V and 8 bases from J, with 8 bases in between.

The gene calls are TRBV7-3 and TRBJ2-2; a weak D match, TRBD1 (6 bases). The CDR3 runs to 16 residues. The V and J ends lost 3 bases and 5 bases respectively, with 16 bases between them. Germline loops: CDR1 SGHTA, CDR2 FQGTGA. In DNA form, the CDR3 reads TGTGCCAGCAGCTTCACAGGGTCTAGGGGGACCGGGGAGCTGTTTTTT. Translation: CASSFTGSRGTGELFF.

This clonotype came up a few times. The chain combines TRBV3-1 with TRBJ2-3, with D possibly TRBD2 on 6 matching bases. Germline CDR1 LGHDT, CDR2 YNNKEL (reference sequence). The CDR3 loop spans 15 amino acids. V lost 4 bases and J lost 2, with 13 bases in between. CDR3: CASSPRRGSTDTQYF. CDR3 DNA sequence: TGTGCCAGCAGCCCGCGGAGGGGATCCACAGATACGCAGTATTTT.

CDR3 sequence (DNA): TGCGCCAGCAGCTTGGGGGAGGGCCCCGGGGGCGAGCAGTACGTC. Translating it yields CASSLGEGPGGEQYV. J is TRBJ2-7 and V is TRBV5-1; 7 positions match TRBD2. The CDR3 extends over 15 amino acids. Unmatched junction bases numbered 9, after V lost 0 bases and J lost 6 bases. The V gene's germline CDR1 is SGHRS and CDR2 YFSETQ.

This clonotype appeared a few times. The V gene is TRBV6-5, the J gene TRBJ2-1; 8 bases are a match to TRBD2. Per the germline V gene, CDR1 is MNHEY and CDR2 is SVGAGI. CDR3 length: 16 residues. V dropped 2 bases and J dropped 1; count of bases not matched to a gene: 4. The CDR3: CASSYPGRGSYNEQFF. The CDR3 DNA reads as TGTGCCAGCAGTTACCCCGGGAGGGGTTCCTACAATGAGCAGTTCTTC.

A few counts support this clonotype. This chain connects TRBV28 to TRBJ2-1; D gene unclear. V lost 1 base and J lost 10, with 11 bases in between. The CDR3 covers 13 residues. CDR1 is MDHEN, CDR2 SYDVKM, per germline. The CDR3, as DNA: TGTGCCAGCAGTTTATTGGACCCCCGGGAGCAGTTCTTC. Amino acids: CASSLLDPREQFF.

This clonotype has just a few counts. This chain uses TRBV2 with TRBJ2-2, with TRBD2 matching over 11 bases. V was pared by 6 bases and J by 3 bases, with 3 bases of the junction left unmatched. The germline V gene encodes CDR1 SNHLY and CDR2 FYNNEI. The CDR3 has 15 residues. DNA of the CDR3: TGTGCCAGCAGCGGGACTAGCGGCCACACCGGGGAGCTGTTTTTT. Protein: CASSGTSGHTGELFF.

This clonotype was picked up a small number of times. CDR3 residues: CASSLESSYVVEAFF. The CDR3 bases are TGTGCCAGCAGCTTGGAGTCGTCTTATGTAGTAGAGGCTTTCTTT. The chain has TRBV5-5 and TRBJ1-1; no firm D call. The V and J ends lost 0 bases and 11 bases respectively, with 20 bases between them. Germline V CDR1 and CDR2: SGHKS, YYEKEE (reference sequence). There are 15 residues in the CDR3.

This clonotype was detected only a few times. In nucleotides, the CDR3 is TGTGCCAGCAATGCTCGGACTAGCGGCTACGAGCAGTACTTC. It is translated as CASNARTSGYEQYF. The V and J genes are TRBV6-1 and TRBJ2-7, with 10 bases fitting TRBD2. The CDR3 contains 14 residues. Trimming at V came to 7 bases and at J to 3 bases, leaving 6 bases not matched to a gene. The germline V gene has CDR1 MNHNS and CDR2 SASEGT.

There are a few counts of this clonotype. V is TRBV6-1 and J is TRBJ1-6, with 9 bases matching TRBD1. Per the germline V gene, CDR1 is MNHNS and CDR2 is SASEGT. J was trimmed by 11 bases and V by 2 bases; bases with no gene match: 13. CDR3 size: 17 residues. As DNA, the CDR3 is TGTGCCAGCAGTGAAAGTGTCGTGGACAGGGGTCGGGCACCCCTCCACTTT. Encoded protein: CASSESVVDRGRAPLHF.

This clonotype was counted a few times. The gene calls are TRBV5-1 and TRBJ2-1; D possibly corresponds to TRBD2 (6 bases). Germline CDR1 reads SGHRS; CDR2 reads YFSETQ. This CDR3 region has 15 residues. V was pared by 1 base and J by 7 bases, with 15 bases between. The CDR3 DNA is TGCGCCAGCAGCTTGCCGTTAGCGGCGGGGAATGAGCAGTTCTTC. This gives the protein CASSLPLAAGNEQFF.

The V call is TRBV6-1, the J call TRBJ1-2; D might be TRBD1 (5 bases). The CDR3 has 15 residues. Deletions cut 9 bases from V and 0 bases from J, with 17 bases between. Per the germline V gene, CDR1 is MNHNS and CDR2 is SASEGT. The CDR3 DNA follows: TGTGCCAGTGGGAACTCAGGGCGAACTAACTATGGCTACACCTTC. This translates into CASGNSGRTNYGYTF.

V is TRBV18 and J is TRBJ2-5; D is perhaps TRBD1 (5 bases). The CDR3 totals 16 residues. The ends were cut back, 0 bases at V and 4 bases at J, with 15 bases in the middle. Germline CDR1 reads KGHSH; CDR2 reads LQKENI. CDR3 amino acids: CASSPPSPPRGETQYF. CDR3 nucleotide sequence: TGTGCCAGCTCACCACCGTCTCCCCCAAGGGGAGAGACCCAGTACTTC.